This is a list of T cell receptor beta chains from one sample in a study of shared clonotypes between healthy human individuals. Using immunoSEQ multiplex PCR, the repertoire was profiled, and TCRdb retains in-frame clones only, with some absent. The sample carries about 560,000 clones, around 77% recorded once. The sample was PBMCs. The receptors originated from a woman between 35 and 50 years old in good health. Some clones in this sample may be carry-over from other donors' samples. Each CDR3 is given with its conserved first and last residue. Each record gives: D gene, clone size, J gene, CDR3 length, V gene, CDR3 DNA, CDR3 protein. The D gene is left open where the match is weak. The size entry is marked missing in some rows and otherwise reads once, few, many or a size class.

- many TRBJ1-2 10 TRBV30 TGTACCCAGGAGAGGGGTGGCTACACCTTC CTQERGGYTF
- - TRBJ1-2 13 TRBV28 TGTGCCAGCAGTTTAGGGGCGGGATGGGGCTACACCTTC CASSLGAGWGYTF
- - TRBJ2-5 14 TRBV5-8 TGTGCCAGCAGCTTTCGACTGGGAGGAGAGACCCAGTACTTC CASSFRLGGETQYF
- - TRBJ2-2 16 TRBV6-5 TGTGCCAGCAGTTACTCGCCGTCCGTTAGCACCGGGGAGCTGTTTTTT CASSYSPSVSTGELFF
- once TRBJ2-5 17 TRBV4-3 TGCGCCAGCAGCCCAAAATACGTCCGGGACACACAAGAGACCCAGTACTTC CASSPKYVRDTQETQYF
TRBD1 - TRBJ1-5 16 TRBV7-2 TGTGCCAGCAGCTCTGGACAGGGGGAAGGCAATCAGCCCCAGCATTTT CASSSGQGEGNQPQHF
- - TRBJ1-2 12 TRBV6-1 TGTGCCAGCTCAGGGTCAGACTATGGCTACACCTTC CASSGSDYGYTF
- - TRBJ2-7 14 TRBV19 TGTGCCAGTAGTATAGAACTGACCTCCTACGAGCAGTACTTC CASSIELTSYEQYF
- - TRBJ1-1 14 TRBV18 TGTGCCAGCTCACCAGGGGGGGCCTTCACTGAAGCTTTCTTT CASSPGGAFTEAFF
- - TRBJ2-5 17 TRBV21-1 TGTGCCAGCAGCAACCCTGGACTAGCGGGACTCCAAGAGACCCAGTACTTC CASSNPGLAGLQETQYF
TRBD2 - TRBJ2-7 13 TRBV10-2 TGCGCCAGCAGTGTTAGCGGGAGCCACGAGCAGTACTTC CASSVSGSHEQYF
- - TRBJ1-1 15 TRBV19 TGTGCCAGCAGTAGCAGAGGAGGTTTGGACACTGAAGCTTTCTTT CASSSRGGLDTEAFF
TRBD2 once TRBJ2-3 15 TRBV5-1 TGCGCCAGCAGCTTCGGGACTAGCGTAACAGATACGCAGTATTTT CASSFGTSVTDTQYF
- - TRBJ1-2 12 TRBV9 TGTGCCAGCAGCGCGACAGCCTTTGGCTACACCTTC CASSATAFGYTF
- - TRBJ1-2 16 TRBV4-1 TGCGCCAGCAGCAAAACCGGTCCACAGGGCGACTATGGCTACACCTTC CASSKTGPQGDYGYTF
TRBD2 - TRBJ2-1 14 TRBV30 TGTGCCTGGAGTGTCGACCCGACTAGCAGGAAACAGTTCTTC CAWSVDPTSRKQFF
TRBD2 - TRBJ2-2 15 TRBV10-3 TGTGCCATACGGGAGGCCAAGAGTAACACCGGGGAGCTGTTTTTT CAIREAKSNTGELFF
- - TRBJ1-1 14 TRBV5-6 TGTGCCAGCACCCGGACTCTTCGGGGGGCTGAAGCTTTCTTT CASTRTLRGAEAFF
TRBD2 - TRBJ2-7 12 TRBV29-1 TGCAGCGCCGGACTAGTCGCCTACGAGCAGTACTTC CSAGLVAYEQYF
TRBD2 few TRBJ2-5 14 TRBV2 TGTGCCAGCCTGACTAGCGGGATTGTGGAGACCCAGTACTTC CASLTSGIVETQYF
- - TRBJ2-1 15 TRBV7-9 TGTGCCAGCAGCGTAGCTCCAGAGGCCTACAATGAGCAGTTCTTC CASSVAPEAYNEQFF
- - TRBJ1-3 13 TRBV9 TGTGCCAGCAGCGGAAACTCTGGAAACACCATATATTTT CASSGNSGNTIYF
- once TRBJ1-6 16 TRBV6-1 TGTGCCAGCAGTGAATCCCGTCGGGACTATCATCCACCCCTCCACTTT CASSESRRDYHPPLHF
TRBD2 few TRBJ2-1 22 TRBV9 TGTGCCAGCAGCAAAAGTATAGCTGCTAGCGGGAGGGCCCACTTAATATACAATGAGCAGTTCTTC CASSKSIAASGRAHLIYNEQFF
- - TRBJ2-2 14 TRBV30 TGTGCCTGGGCGGGACAGAGATACACCGGGGAGCTGTTTTTT CAWAGQRYTGELFF
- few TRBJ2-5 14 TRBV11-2 TGTGCCAGCAGCACTTACGGGACGGAAGAGACCCAGTACTTC CASSTYGTEETQYF
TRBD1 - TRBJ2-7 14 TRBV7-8 TGTGCCAGCATCCAAGGGACAGGGCCCTACGAGCAGTACTTC CASIQGTGPYEQYF
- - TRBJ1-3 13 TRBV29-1 TGCAGCTACCAGTCCTCCTCTGGAAACACCATATATTTT CSYQSSSGNTIYF
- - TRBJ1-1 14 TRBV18 TGTGCCAGCTCACCAGAGGGAGGGAACACTGAAGCTTTCTTT CASSPEGGNTEAFF
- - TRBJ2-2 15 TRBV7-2 TGTGCCAGCAGCTTAGAGTGGGCCGACACCGGGGAGCTGTTTTTT CASSLEWADTGELFF
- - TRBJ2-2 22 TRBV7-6 TGTGCCAGCAGCCCAACTTGGGGATACGGGACACCCAACCTCGCGAACACCGGGGAGCTGTTTTTT CASSPTWGYGTPNLANTGELFF
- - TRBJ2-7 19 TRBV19 TGTGCCAGTAGTATAGATCAAGTACAGGGAGGGAGGGGTACCTACGAGCAGTACTTC CASSIDQVQGGRGTYEQYF
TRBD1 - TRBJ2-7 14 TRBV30 TGTGCCTGGAGTGCCGGGACAGAAACCTACGAGCAGTACTTC CAWSAGTETYEQYF
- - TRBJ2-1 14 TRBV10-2 TGCGCCAGCAGTGAGTCCTCCTTCTACAATGAGCAGTTCTTC CASSESSFYNEQFF
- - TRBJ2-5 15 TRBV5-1 TGCGCCAGCAGCTTGTGGGACACTCGGGGGGAGACCCAGTACTTC CASSLWDTRGETQYF
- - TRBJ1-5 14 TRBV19 TGTGCCAGTAGGGGAGATTGGGGCAATCAGCCCCAGCATTTT CASRGDWGNQPQHF
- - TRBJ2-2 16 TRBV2 TGTGCCAGCAAAAGGAAGTGGGCCGCGAACACCGGGGAGCTGTTTTTT CASKRKWAANTGELFF
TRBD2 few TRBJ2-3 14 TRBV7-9 TGTGCCAGCAGCCGGGGGGACTTTGGAGATACGCAGTATTTT CASSRGDFGDTQYF
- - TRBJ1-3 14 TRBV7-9 TGTGCCAGCAGCTGGGTATTTTCTGGAAACACCATATATTTT CASSWVFSGNTIYF
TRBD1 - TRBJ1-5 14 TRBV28 TGTGCCAGCATGGACAGGGTTCGCAATCAGCCCCAGCATTTT CASMDRVRNQPQHF
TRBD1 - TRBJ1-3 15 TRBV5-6 TGTGCCAGCAGCTTAAGGGGGCAAATCGGGAACACCATATATTTT CASSLRGQIGNTIYF
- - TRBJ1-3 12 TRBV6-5 TGTGCCAGCAAAAACAACAGAAACACCATATATTTT CASKNNRNTIYF
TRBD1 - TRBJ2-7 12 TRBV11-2 TGTGCCAGCAGCCAGGACAGGGACGAGCAGTACTTC CASSQDRDEQYF